The 17 T cell receptor beta chains below come from one sample, sequenced in a study of graft-versus-host responses after intestinal transplantation. To release intraepithelial and lamina propria lymphocytes, the graft tissue was processed. The data were produced by immunoSEQ multiplex PCR, yet TCRdb's version contains in-frame clones alone and is incomplete. The data show about 9,100 clones, around 74% seen once. Source: ileum tissue, taken nearly 500 days after intestinal transplant. The receptors were sampled from a human patient who received an intestinal transplant, so some T cells may come from the graft donor.

There are a few counts of this clone. V usage is TRBV6-6 and J usage is TRBJ2-6; 7 bases fit TRBD1. The J segment lost 4 bases and the V segment lost 6 bases, leaving 6 bases of the junction unmatched. The CDR3 length is 15 residues. Germline CDR1 MNHNY, CDR2 SVGAGI (reference sequence). The CDR3 is CASSPTGLGANVLTF. CDR3 DNA: TGTGCCAGCAGCCCGACAGGGTTAGGGGCCAACGTCCTGACTTTC.

In nucleotides, the CDR3 is TGTGCCAGCAGCCAAAGCCGGACAGCCGCTTACGAGCAGTACTTC. This codes for CASSQSRTAAYEQYF. The chain couples TRBV6-5 to TRBJ2-7, with D perhaps matching TRBD1 (6 bases). From germline, CDR1 is MNHEY and CDR2 SVGAGI. The V end lost 6 bases, the J end lost 4 bases, and 19 bases lay between the germline ends. The length of the CDR3 is 15 residues.

The chain is built from TRBV30 and TRBJ2-7, with a weak D call TRBD1 (6 bases). V lost 4 bases and J 1 base, leaving 11 bases between the germline ends. CDR1 and CDR2 from the germline V gene are GTSNPN and SVGIG (reference sequence). This CDR3 spans 13 amino acids. CDR3: CAWNRDTSYEQYF. CDR3 DNA sequence: TGTGCCTGGAACCGGGACACGTCCTACGAGCAGTACTTC.

The table lists this clone with a few counts. The chain employs TRBV6-6 and TRBJ2-7; TRBD2 agrees at 7 bases. The V gene end was trimmed by 2 bases and the J gene end by 5 bases; junction bases not matched to a gene: 3. This CDR3 contains 13 residues. CDR1 and CDR2 from the germline V gene are MNHNY and SVGAGI (reference sequence). For the CDR3, the DNA is TGTGCCAGCAGTTACCGCGGGAGAAACGAGCAGTACTTC. This codes for CASSYRGRNEQYF.

The chain is built from TRBV21-1 and TRBJ1-6. TRBV21-1 is an annotated pseudogene. This CDR3 comprises 18 residues. The CDR3 coding sequence is TGTGCCAGCAGCAATTCTATTGTCCGATTCTCTTATAATTCACCCCTCCACTTT. Protein product: CASSNSIVRFSYNSPLHF.

This chain connects TRBV7-9 to TRBJ2-5; 10 positions match TRBD2. Germline CDR1 and CDR2: SEHNR and FQNEAQ (reference sequence). The CDR3 contains 17 residues. V lost 1 base to trimming and J lost 3 bases; unmatched junction nucleotides: 8. The DNA of the CDR3 is TGTGCCAGCAGCTTAGTCGGACTAGCGGAACAAAAAGAGACCCAGTACTTC. This encodes CASSLVGLAEQKETQYF.

The chain uses TRBV7-9 and TRBJ1-6; D call uncertain. The ends were cut back, 11 bases at V and 6 bases at J, with 14 bases in the middle. The CDR3 covers 13 residues. Germline CDR1 is SEHNR and CDR2 is FQNEAQ (reference sequence). CDR3 DNA sequence: TGTGCCTTAGAGATGGACTCTAATTCACCCCTCCACTTT. Translated, it gives CALEMDSNSPLHF.

This chain joins TRBV30 and TRBJ2-5; D unresolved. The CDR3 spans 12 residues. Germline V gene data show CDR1 as GTSNPN and CDR2 as SVGIG (reference sequence). The ends were cut back, 2 bases at V and 2 bases at J, with 6 bases in the middle. The CDR3 coding sequence is TGTGCCTGGAGTTTGGTACAAGAGACCCAGTACTTC. It translates to CAWSLVQETQYF.

The chain couples TRBV7-8 to TRBJ2-1; 7 positions agree with TRBD1. The CDR3 runs to 15 residues. Germline CDR1 is SGHVS and CDR2 is FQNEAQ. Trimming cost V 1 base and J 9 bases; bases outside gene matches: 9. CDR3 DNA sequence: TGTGCCAGCAGCTTAGAACAGGGGCGGTATAGTGAGCAGTTCTTC. Protein product: CASSLEQGRYSEQFF.

The chain joins TRBV30 to TRBJ2-1; D not resolved. Germline assignment: CDR1 GTSNPN and CDR2 SVGIG (reference sequence). This CDR3 has 14 residues. V gave up 3 bases and J gave up 2 bases, with 11 bases separating them. The CDR3 loop reads CAWRADVTYNEQFF. The CDR3 DNA reads TGTGCCTGGAGGGCTGACGTTACCTACAATGAGCAGTTCTTC.

This chain links TRBV5-4 with TRBJ2-5; no clear D. Trimming cost V 3 bases and J 5 bases, with 20 bases left between them. This CDR3 is built from 16 residues. Germline V lookup: CDR1 SGHNT, CDR2 YYREEE (reference sequence). The CDR3 protein is CASSSPLRTPKETQYF. The CDR3 bases are TGTGCCAGCAGCTCACCTTTGAGGACCCCAAAGGAGACCCAGTACTTC. Drawing the rest from reference TRBV5-4 and TRBJ2-5, the complete variable domain is ETGVTQSPTHLIKTRGQQVTLRCSSQSGHNTVSWYQQALGQGPQFIFQYYREEENGRGNFPPRFSGLQFPNYSSELNVNALELDDSALYLCASSSPLRTPKETQYFGPGTRLLVL.

The chain recombines TRBV7-9 with TRBJ1-3; TRBD1 matches 7 bases. The CDR3 contains 16 residues. Germline CDR1 reads SEHNR; CDR2 reads FQNEAQ (reference sequence). J was trimmed by 0 bases and V by 4 bases; bases with no gene match: 6. In DNA form, the CDR3 reads TGTGCCAGCAGCTCGGGACAGCCGAACTCTGGAAACACCATATATTTT. Translation gives CASSSGQPNSGNTIYF. Full variable domain (remainder filled in from reference TRBV7-9 and TRBJ1-3): DTGVSQNPRHKITKRGQNVTFRCDPISEHNRLYWYRQTLGQGPEFLTYFQNEAQLEKSRLLSDRFSAERPKGSFSTLEIQRTEQGDSAMYLCASSSGQPNSGNTIYFGEGSWLTVV.

There are a few counts of this clone. V is TRBV5-6 and J is TRBJ1-2; D possibly corresponds to TRBD1 (5 bases). The CDR3 contains 12 residues. Germline CDR1 is SGHDT and CDR2 is YYEEEE. Between the trimmed V and J ends, which lost 4 bases and 2 bases, there was a span of 6 bases. In DNA, the CDR3 is TGTGCCAGCAGCCGGGACAACTATGGCTACACCTTC. It encodes CASSRDNYGYTF.

Comment on this clone: With only one base between it and a far larger clone, this is likely a read error. CDR3 protein: CASSQGQAGALQYF. CDR3 sequence (DNA): TGTGCCAGCAGCCAAGGACAGGCAGGAGCTCTCCAATACTTC. This chain links TRBV11-1 with TRBJ2-7, with 7 bases aligning to TRBD1. The junction had 17 bases not matched to a gene; V was cut back by 5 bases and J by 13 bases. This CDR3 is 14 amino acids long. The germline gives CDR1 SGHAT, CDR2 FQDESV (reference sequence).

This rearrangement joins TRBV2 to TRBJ2-4; 7 bases align to TRBD2. This CDR3 is built from 13 residues. Unmatched junction bases numbered 0, after V lost 6 bases and J lost 1 base. The germline V gene encodes CDR1 SNHLY and CDR2 FYNNEI. As DNA, the CDR3 is TGTGCCAGCAGGGGGGGGGCCAAAAACATTCAGTACTTC. This sequence encodes CASRGGAKNIQYF.

This clone has just a few counts. The CDR3 DNA reads as TGTGCCAGCACCAGAGGGGAAAAACTGTTTTTT. Residues: CASTRGEKLFF. The gene calls are TRBV6-6 and TRBJ1-4; no definite D call. Per the germline V gene, CDR1 is MNHNY and CDR2 is SVGAGI (reference sequence). This CDR3 is 11 amino acids long. The V end was cut by 7 bases, the J end by 8 bases, with 8 bases between.

In this sample, this clone turned up once. The V gene is TRBV10-1, the J gene TRBJ2-1, with 13 bases aligning to TRBD2. CDR3 size: 15 residues. Germline V lookup: CDR1 WNHNN, CDR2 SYGVQD (reference sequence). The J segment lost 5 bases and the V segment lost 8 bases, leaving 6 bases of the junction unmatched. The DNA for the CDR3 is TGCGCCAGCGCGACCGGGACTAGCGGGAACAATGAGCAGTTCTTC. This codes for CASATGTSGNNEQFF.